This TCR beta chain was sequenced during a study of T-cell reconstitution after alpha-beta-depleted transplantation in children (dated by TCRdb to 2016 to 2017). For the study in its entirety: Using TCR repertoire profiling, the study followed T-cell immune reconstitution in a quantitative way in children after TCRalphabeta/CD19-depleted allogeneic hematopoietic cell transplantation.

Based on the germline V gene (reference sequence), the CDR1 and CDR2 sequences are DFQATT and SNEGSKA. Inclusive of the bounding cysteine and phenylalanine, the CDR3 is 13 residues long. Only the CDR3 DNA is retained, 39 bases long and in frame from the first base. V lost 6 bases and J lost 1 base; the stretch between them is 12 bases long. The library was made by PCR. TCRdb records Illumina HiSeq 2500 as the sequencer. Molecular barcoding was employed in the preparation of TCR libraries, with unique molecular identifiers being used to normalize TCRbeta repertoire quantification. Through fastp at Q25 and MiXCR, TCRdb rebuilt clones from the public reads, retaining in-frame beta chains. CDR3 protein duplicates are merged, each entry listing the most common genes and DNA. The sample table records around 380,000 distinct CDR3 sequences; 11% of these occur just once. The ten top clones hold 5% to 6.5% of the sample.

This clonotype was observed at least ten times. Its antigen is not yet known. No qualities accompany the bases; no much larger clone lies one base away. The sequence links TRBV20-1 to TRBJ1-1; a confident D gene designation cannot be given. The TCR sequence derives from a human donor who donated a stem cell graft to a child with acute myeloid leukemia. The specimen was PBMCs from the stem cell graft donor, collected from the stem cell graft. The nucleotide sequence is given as TGCAGTGCATCCCCCGGGTCGAACACTGAAGCTTTCTTT. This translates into CSASPGSNTEAFF.